Presented here are 22 T cell receptor beta chains from one specimen sequenced in a study of cytomegalovirus exposure and HLA in healthy donors listed by TCRdb under 2017. Libraries were made using the immunoSEQ multiplex PCR assay. In TCRdb, the immuneACCESS table is reduced to in-frame sequences with V and J assigned. These tables do not hold every clone; where another copy was compared, an unresolved V gene accounts for under half, and the others remain unexplained. The table for this sample lists over 60,000 clones; about 95% of them were counted only once. 3.3% of the sample rests with the top ten. The sample consisted of PBMCs. The receptors here all came from a young man in good health and CMV-seronegative.

The chain employs TRBV19 and TRBJ2-2; 12 positions agree with TRBD2. With V trimmed by 6 bases and J by 3 bases, 5 bases remained unmatched. The germline V gene encodes CDR1 LNHDA and CDR2 SQIVND (reference sequence). This CDR3 comprises 16 residues. CDR3 protein: CASSRLAGAHTGELFF. Written as DNA, the CDR3 is TGTGCCAGTAGCCGACTAGCGGGGGCCCACACCGGGGAGCTGTTTTTT. Full variable domain (remainder filled in from reference TRBV19 and TRBJ2-2): DGGITQSPKYLFRKEGQNVTLSCEQNLNHDAMYWYRQDPGQGLRLIYYSQIVNDFQKGDIAEGYSVSREKKESFPLTVTSAQKNPTAFYLCASSRLAGAHTGELFFGEGSRLTVL.

This clone was seen once. The rearrangement uses TRBV5-6 and TRBJ2-5, with D tentatively TRBD1 (6 bases). Germline V gives CDR1 SGHDT, CDR2 YYEEEE. CDR3 length equals 14 residues. The V end was cut by 4 bases, the J end by 3 bases, with 13 bases between. The CDR3 DNA is TGTGCCAGCAGCCCGGTAAACAGGGAAGAGACCCAGTACTTC. Translation: CASSPVNREETQYF. Together with reference TRBV5-6 and TRBJ2-5, the CDR3 gives the full variable domain: DAGVTQSPTHLIKTRGQQVTLRCSPKSGHDTVSWYQQALGQGPQFIFQYYEEEERQRGNFPDRFSGHQFPNYSSELNVNALLLGDSALYLCASSPVNREETQYFGPGTRLLVL.

The gene calls are TRBV20-1 and TRBJ1-2; no clear D gene. Germline V CDR1 and CDR2: DFQATT, SNEGSKA (reference sequence). The ends were cut back, 2 bases at V and 8 bases at J, with 9 bases in the middle. The CDR3 runs to 11 residues. The CDR3 spells CSARTMEGYTF. The CDR3 DNA reads TGCAGTGCTAGAACCATGGAGGGCTACACCTTC.

The V call is TRBV15, the J call TRBJ1-4, with 9 bases matching TRBD1. This CDR3 contains 18 residues. The germline V gene has CDR1 LNHNV and CDR2 YYDKDF (reference sequence). With 3 bases clipped from V and 6 bases from J, the junction kept 14 bases outside the gene matches. The CDR3: CATSRPGQGRGRYEKLFF. CDR3 nucleotides: TGTGCCACCAGCAGGCCCGGACAGGGGAGAGGGAGGTATGAAAAACTGTTTTTT.

V usage is TRBV9 and J usage is TRBJ2-6; D may be TRBD1 (5 bases). From germline, CDR1 is SGDLS and CDR2 YYNGEE. This CDR3 spans 15 amino acids. Between the trimmed V and J ends, which lost 7 bases and 1 base, there was a span of 12 bases. In DNA form, the CDR3 reads TGTGCCAGCGAGCGTCCAGGGTCTGGGGCCAACGTCCTGACTTTC. As protein: CASERPGSGANVLTF.

The chain links TRBV28 to TRBJ2-7; D call uncertain. The CDR3 has 16 residues. Germline V gene lookup returns CDR1 MDHEN and CDR2 SYDVKM. The germline V and J ends were trimmed by 6 bases and 4 bases, with 22 bases remaining between them. In DNA form, the CDR3 reads TGTGCCAGCAGCCCCGCCCCTGCCCCGACTGGATACGAGCAGTACTTC. Translated, it gives CASSPAPAPTGYEQYF. Supplemented by reference TRBV28 and TRBJ2-7, the full variable domain reads DVKVTQSSRYLVKRTGEKVFLECVQDMDHENMFWYRQDPGLGLRLIYFSYDVKMKEKGDIPEGYSVSREKKERFSLILESASTNQTSMYLCASSPAPAPTGYEQYFGPGTRLTVT.

The table lists this clone with a count of one. The chain has TRBV6-5 and TRBJ2-1; 10 positions match TRBD2. CDR1 and CDR2 (germline): MNHEY, SVGAGI. The V segment lost 5 bases and the J segment 3 bases; nucleotides outside the gene matches: 1. The CDR3 consists of 14 residues. The CDR3 DNA reads as TGTGCCAGCAGTCGGACTAGCGGCTACAATGAGCAGTTCTTC. Translation: CASSRTSGYNEQFF.

The rearrangement joins TRBV28 to TRBJ2-7; 10 nucleotides line up with TRBD2. Unmatched junction bases numbered 9, after V lost 7 bases and J lost 3 bases. The CDR3 length is 15 residues. Germline CDR1 MDHEN, CDR2 SYDVKM. The CDR3 nucleotides are TGTGCCAGCAATTGGGTGGCTAGCGGGGGCTACGAGCAGTACTTC. Translated: CASNWVASGGYEQYF.

The chain joins TRBV7-6 to TRBJ2-7, with D perhaps TRBD2 (5 bases). Germline loops: CDR1 SGHVS, CDR2 FNYEAQ. The CDR3 is 15 residues long. Trimming stripped 7 bases from V and 5 bases from J, with 21 bases between. The CDR3 protein is CASTPSISGWDEQYF. CDR3 sequence (DNA): TGTGCCAGCACCCCCTCGATATCGGGGTGGGACGAGCAGTACTTC. Filled out from reference TRBV7-6 and TRBJ2-7, the complete variable domain reads GAGVSQSPRYKVTKRGQDVALRCDPISGHVSLYWYRQALGQGPEFLTYFNYEAQQDKSGLPNDRFSAERPEGSISTLTIQRTEQRDSAMYRCASTPSISGWDEQYFGPGTRLTVT.

This chain links TRBV7-9 with TRBJ2-1; D may be TRBD2 (5 bases). CDR1 is SEHNR, CDR2 FQNEAQ, per germline (reference sequence). Trimming removed 2 bases at V and 5 bases at J, with 16 bases between. The CDR3 contains 16 residues. The CDR3 region has the DNA TGTGCCAGCAGCTTATTTGGGAGTGGTGGGCACAATGAGCAGTTCTTC. Translation gives CASSLFGSGGHNEQFF.

The CDR3 is CASSIGGTEQETQYF. The CDR3 coding sequence is TGTGCCAGTAGTATAGGAGGGACAGAACAAGAGACCCAGTACTTC. The rearrangement uses TRBV19 and TRBJ2-5; 7 bases line up with TRBD1. CDR3 length equals 15 residues. The trim removed 1 base at V and 2 bases at J, leaving 4 bases unmatched. In germline, CDR1 is LNHDA, CDR2 SQIVND (reference sequence).

J is TRBJ1-1 and V is TRBV18; weak D call: TRBD1 (6 bases). The germline gives CDR1 KGHSH, CDR2 LQKENI. This CDR3 contains 17 residues. Trimming stripped 3 bases from V and 0 bases from J, with 17 bases between. CDR3 residues: CASSPGQGGVMNTEAFF. The CDR3 DNA sequence: TGTGCCAGCTCACCTGGACAAGGGGGGGTGATGAACACTGAAGCTTTCTTT.

The rearrangement uses TRBV4-3 and TRBJ1-6; 8 nucleotides line up with TRBD1. This CDR3 has 16 amino acids. CDR1 is LGHNA, CDR2 YSLEER, per germline. The ends lost 0 bases at V and 6 bases at J; junction bases unmatched: 4. This chain's CDR3 is CASSQDAGQANSPLHF. DNA of the CDR3: TGCGCCAGCAGCCAAGACGCGGGACAGGCTAATTCACCCCTCCACTTT.

V gene TRBV28 combines with J gene TRBJ2-1, with TRBD1 as a possible D gene (6 bases). Germline values: CDR1 MDHEN, CDR2 SYDVKM. V was pared by 11 bases and J by 4 bases, with 15 bases between. The CDR3 is made up of 13 amino acids. The CDR3 DNA follows: TGTGCCGGACGGGACAAGCAATACAATGAGCAGTTCTTC. It codes for CAGRDKQYNEQFF.

The CDR3 bases are TGTGCCAGCAGCTTAGCTTCTACCCTCGAGACCCAGTACTTC. It is translated as CASSLASTLETQYF. The V and J genes are TRBV7-2 and TRBJ2-5; D uncertain. The CDR3 runs 14 residues. The V end was cut by 0 bases, the J end by 5 bases, with 10 bases between. Per the germline V gene, CDR1 is SGHTA and CDR2 is FQGNSA.

CDR3 DNA: TGTGCCACCTCACAGGCTCGGGAGACCCAGTACTTC. Its protein is CATSQARETQYF. The chain recombines TRBV19 with TRBJ2-5; D may be TRBD1 (5 bases). This CDR3 has 12 residues. Trimming cost V 10 bases and J 5 bases, with 14 bases left between them. CDR1 is LNHDA and CDR2 is SQIVND in the germline V gene (reference sequence).

V usage is TRBV9 and J usage is TRBJ1-6; 9 positions match TRBD1. The CDR3 is 15 residues long. The junction had 4 bases not matched to a gene; V was cut back by 0 bases and J by 9 bases. CDR1 and CDR2 (germline): SGDLS, YYNGEE. The CDR3 protein is CASSVGGTGSSPLHF. CDR3 coding DNA: TGTGCCAGCAGCGTAGGTGGGACAGGGTCTTCACCCCTCCACTTT.

The J gene is TRBJ1-2, the V gene TRBV7-3, with no clear D. Germline loops: CDR1 SGHTA, CDR2 FQGTGA. Trimming shortened V by 1 base and J by 8 bases, and 14 bases separated the two germline ends. The CDR3 runs 14 residues. DNA for the CDR3: TGTGCCAGCAGCTTAATCCCCAGGTTTGCCGGCTACACCTTC. Encoded protein: CASSLIPRFAGYTF.

The chain recombines TRBV6-5 with TRBJ1-1; a possible D gene is TRBD1 (6 bases). Looked up from germline, CDR1 is MNHEY and CDR2 is SVGAGI. Trimming pared 3 bases from V and 0 bases from J, leaving 11 bases between. This CDR3 region has 15 residues. CDR3 DNA: TGTGCCAGCAGTTATCACGGGACACTGAACACTGAAGCTTTCTTT. Encoded protein: CASSYHGTLNTEAFF.

This chain joins TRBV27 and TRBJ2-7; the match to TRBD2 covers 8 bases. Unmatched junction bases numbered 10, after V lost 9 bases and J lost 3 bases. This CDR3 contains 14 residues. Germline-derived CDR1 and CDR2 are MNHEY and SMNVEV (reference sequence). The CDR3: CASTPRGGGYEQYF. The CDR3 DNA is TGTGCCAGTACTCCTCGGGGGGGTGGCTACGAGCAGTACTTC.

V and J are TRBV11-2 and TRBJ1-4; 9 bases map to TRBD1. V dropped 2 bases and J dropped 6; count of bases not matched to a gene: 13. Germline V CDR1 and CDR2: SGHAT, FQNNGV. The CDR3 extends over 18 amino acids. CDR3 sequence reads: CASSLWAQVGTGHEKLFF. DNA of the CDR3: TGTGCCAGCAGCTTATGGGCACAGGTGGGGACAGGGCATGAAAAACTGTTTTTT.

The chain uses TRBV28 and TRBJ1-3; TRBD1 might be the D (5 bases). The germline V gene encodes CDR1 MDHEN and CDR2 SYDVKM. This CDR3 has 15 residues. The V gene lost 3 bases and the J gene lost 3 bases, with 12 bases spanning the gap. CDR3 in amino acids: CASSFGGISGNTIYF. The CDR3 bases are TGTGCCAGCAGTTTCGGGGGGATAAGTGGAAACACCATATATTTT.